These 14 T cell receptor beta chains originate from one sample sequenced in a study of siplizumab effects on memory and regulatory T cells. This table comes from immunoSEQ multiplex PCR, and its TCRdb copy is limited to in-frame clones, with some not included. The repertoire includes some 100,000 clones, just over 90% of them detected once, and approximately 0.66% sits in the top ten. The material sequenced was Tregs sorted from blood. Receptor source: a human donor in good health.

In DNA form, the CDR3 reads TGCGCCAGCAGCTATCGGACAGGCGAATACGAGCAGTACTTC. This codes for CASSYRTGEYEQYF. The V call is TRBV5-1, the J call TRBJ2-7, with 7 bases aligning to TRBD1. V lost 3 bases and J lost 4; bases outside the gene matches: 7. In germline, CDR1 is SGHRS, CDR2 YFSETQ. There are 14 residues in the CDR3.

The chain recombines TRBV5-6 with TRBJ2-1, with no clear D. Germline lookup yields CDR1 SGHDT and CDR2 YYEEEE. This CDR3 has 15 residues. Trimming pared 5 bases from V and 0 bases from J, leaving 12 bases between. The CDR3 loop reads CASRGETGSYNEQFF. CDR3 in DNA: TGTGCCAGCAGAGGTGAAACCGGCTCCTACAATGAGCAGTTCTTC. The whole variable domain, filled in from reference TRBV5-6 and TRBJ2-1, reads DAGVTQSPTHLIKTRGQQVTLRCSPKSGHDTVSWYQQALGQGPQFIFQYYEEEERQRGNFPDRFSGHQFPNYSSELNVNALLLGDSALYLCASRGETGSYNEQFFGPGTRLTVL.

The J gene is TRBJ1-4, the V gene TRBV28; maybe TRBD1 (5 bases). There are 14 residues in the CDR3. The germline V and J ends were trimmed by 7 bases and 6 bases, with 15 bases remaining between them. Germline V gene data show CDR1 as MDHEN and CDR2 as SYDVKM. CDR3 sequence reads: CASNTHGGYEKLFF. The CDR3 DNA follows: TGTGCCAGCAATACCCACGGGGGGTATGAAAAACTGTTTTTT. The variable domain in full, with the rest retrieved from reference TRBV28 and TRBJ1-4, is DVKVTQSSRYLVKRTGEKVFLECVQDMDHENMFWYRQDPGLGLRLIYFSYDVKMKEKGDIPEGYSVSREKKERFSLILESASTNQTSMYLCASNTHGGYEKLFFGSGTQLSVL.

The chain employs TRBV18 and TRBJ1-5, with D possibly TRBD1 on 6 matching bases. Germline-derived CDR1 and CDR2 are KGHSH and LQKENI. V lost 6 bases, J lost 5 bases, and 14 bases lay in between. CDR3 length: 14 amino acids. CDR3 protein: CASSQWDTDQPQHF. The CDR3 DNA follows: TGTGCCAGCTCCCAGTGGGACACGGATCAGCCCCAGCATTTT.

The chain is built from TRBV6-5 and TRBJ1-1, with TRBD1 matching over 7 bases. Germline CDR1 MNHEY, CDR2 SVGAGI. This CDR3 is built from 14 residues. The trim removed 6 bases at V and 5 bases at J, leaving 9 bases unmatched. CDR3 sequence reads: CASRLQGIRTEAFF. In nucleotides, the CDR3 is TGTGCCAGCAGACTACAGGGGATTAGGACTGAAGCTTTCTTT.

V usage is TRBV11-2 and J usage is TRBJ2-6; D is unresolved. The CDR3 contains 14 residues. Germline loops: CDR1 SGHAT, CDR2 FQNNGV. Trimming pared 3 bases from V and 12 bases from J, leaving 15 bases between. DNA of the CDR3: TGTGCCAGCAGCTTTTCTTTCAAGCCGGGCGTCCTGACTTTC. As protein: CASSFSFKPGVLTF.

The chain is built from TRBV5-1 and TRBJ2-7; 8 nucleotides align to TRBD2. Germline CDR1 and CDR2: SGHRS and YFSETQ. This CDR3 spans 14 amino acids. The V and J ends lost 2 bases and 1 base, in that order; junction bases with no gene match: 2. CDR3 bases: TGCGCCAGCAGCTTCAGCGGGAGATCCTACGAGCAGTACTTC. Encoded protein: CASSFSGRSYEQYF.

V is TRBV7-9 and J is TRBJ1-2; D uncertain. Trimming shortened V by 3 bases and J by 7 bases, and 15 bases separated the two germline ends. Looked up from germline, CDR1 is SEHNR and CDR2 is FQNEAQ (reference sequence). This CDR3 is 14 amino acids long. The CDR3 loop is CASSFKDLRRGYTF. The DNA for the CDR3 is TGTGCCAGCAGCTTTAAGGATTTGCGTCGTGGCTACACCTTC.

The V and J genes are TRBV28 and TRBJ1-1; 9 bases align to TRBD1. CDR3 length: 15 amino acids. The germline CDR1 and CDR2 sequences are MDHEN and SYDVKM. Trimming cost V 7 bases and J 1 base; bases outside gene matches: 7. Written as DNA, the CDR3 is TGTGCCAGCACCGGGGAGGGACAGGGGAACACTGAAGCTTTCTTT. Translating it yields CASTGEGQGNTEAFF. Using reference TRBV28 and TRBJ1-1 for the parts outside the CDR3, the full variable domain is DVKVTQSSRYLVKRTGEKVFLECVQDMDHENMFWYRQDPGLGLRLIYFSYDVKMKEKGDIPEGYSVSREKKERFSLILESASTNQTSMYLCASTGEGQGNTEAFFGQGTRLTVV.

The rearrangement links TRBV6-5 to TRBJ2-2; 8 bases are shared with TRBD2. The J segment lost 5 bases and the V segment lost 0 bases, leaving 5 bases of the junction unmatched. The CDR3 totals 16 residues. Germline V gene sequence: CDR1 MNHEY, CDR2 SVGAGI. The CDR3 spells CASSYSSGGRTGELFF. The CDR3 nucleotides are TGTGCCAGCAGTTACTCGAGCGGGGGACGGACCGGGGAGCTGTTTTTT.

This CDR3 reads CSVKPGLASEQYF. The CDR3 DNA reads TGCAGCGTTAAACCGGGACTAGCAAGCGAGCAGTACTTC. V is TRBV29-1 and J is TRBJ2-7; 9 bases are a match to TRBD2. This CDR3 region has 13 residues. Germline V gene data show CDR1 as SQVTM and CDR2 as ANQGSEA. Unmatched junction bases numbered 8, after V lost 5 bases and J lost 6 bases.

V and J are TRBV27 and TRBJ2-4; 10 bases fit TRBD1. With V trimmed by 6 bases and J by 6 bases, 11 bases remained unmatched. From germline, CDR1 is MNHEY and CDR2 SMNVEV (reference sequence). The CDR3 loop spans 16 amino acids. The CDR3: CASRNDRGPGLNIQYF. DNA for the CDR3: TGTGCCAGCAGAAATGACAGGGGGCCGGGGCTAAACATTCAGTACTTC.

The rearrangement uses TRBV6-5 and TRBJ1-1, with a possible D match to TRBD1 (5 bases). Trimming pared 0 bases from V and 11 bases from J, leaving 13 bases between. Germline lookup yields CDR1 MNHEY and CDR2 SVGAGI. This CDR3 is built from 13 residues. The CDR3 nucleotides are TGTGCCAGCAGTTACTCGTCGGGGGAACAGGCTTTCTTT. It codes for CASSYSSGEQAFF.

The rearrangement joins TRBV5-6 to TRBJ2-1, with TRBD2 matching over 11 bases. Per the germline V gene, CDR1 is SGHDT and CDR2 is YYEEEE. The trim removed 4 bases at V and 4 bases at J, leaving 10 bases unmatched. This CDR3 is built from 17 residues. CDR3 region: CASSKTLLAGVYNEQFF. DNA for the CDR3: TGTGCCAGCAGCAAAACCCTACTAGCGGGAGTGTACAATGAGCAGTTCTTC. Based on the CDR3 plus reference TRBV5-6 and TRBJ2-1, the full variable domain is DAGVTQSPTHLIKTRGQQVTLRCSPKSGHDTVSWYQQALGQGPQFIFQYYEEEERQRGNFPDRFSGHQFPNYSSELNVNALLLGDSALYLCASSKTLLAGVYNEQFFGPGTRLTVL.